This T cell receptor (beta chain) was profiled in a study of T cell changes during pregnancy in multiple sclerosis. Sequencing was performed with immunoSEQ multiplex PCR; in TCRdb, only in-frame clones are kept and a portion is missing. This sample has tens of thousands of clones, with 90% to 95% found just once. The V segment lost 3 bases and the J segment 6 bases; nucleotides outside the gene matches: 4. CDR3 length: 15 amino acids. Germline CDR1 reads MNHNS; CDR2 reads SASEGT. The input for sequencing was peripheral blood, taken in the third trimester of pregnancy. The clonotype originates from a female donor in good health, enrolled as a control in a pregnancy study. The chain combines TRBV6-1 with TRBJ2-2; 10 bases map to TRBD1. The CDR3 region is CASSEGQGLAGELFF. The CDR3 DNA reads TGTGCCAGCAGTGAGGGACAGGGGTTGGCCGGGGAGCTGTTTTTT.